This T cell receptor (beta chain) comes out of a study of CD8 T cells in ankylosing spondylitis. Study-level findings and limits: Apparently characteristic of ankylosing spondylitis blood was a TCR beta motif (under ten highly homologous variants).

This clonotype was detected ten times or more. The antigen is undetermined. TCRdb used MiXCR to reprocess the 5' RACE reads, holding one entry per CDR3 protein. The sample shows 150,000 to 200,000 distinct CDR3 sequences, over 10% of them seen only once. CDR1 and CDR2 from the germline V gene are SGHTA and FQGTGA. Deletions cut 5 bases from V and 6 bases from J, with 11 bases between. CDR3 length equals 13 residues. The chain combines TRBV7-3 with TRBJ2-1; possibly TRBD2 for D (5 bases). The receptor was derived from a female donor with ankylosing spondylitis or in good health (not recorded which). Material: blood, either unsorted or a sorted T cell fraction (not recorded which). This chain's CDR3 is CASSTTSSNEQFF. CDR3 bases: TGTGCCAGCAGCACAACTAGTTCCAATGAGCAGTTCTTC. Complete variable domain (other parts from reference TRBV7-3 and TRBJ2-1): GAGVSQTPSNKVTEKGKYVELRCDPISGHTALYWYRQSLGQGPEFLIYFQGTGAADDSGLPNDRFFAVRPEGSVSTLKIQRTERGDSAVYLCASSTTSSNEQFFGPGTRLTVL.